This T cell receptor beta chain was captured by sequencing in a study of blood T cell repertoires in COVID-19. This clone was recorded a few times. Under the authors' procedure: Reference gene primer amplification yielded estimated nucleated cell counts. Libraries were prepared by immunoSEQ multiplex PCR; TCRdb keeps only in-frame clonotypes and omits some of them. V, J and clone size were drawn from that table, and D and trimming were deduced from the DNA. The table lists about 100,000 clones, about four fifths of them singletons. Seattle's cohort entered during active infection and was followed longitudinally. Input material: peripheral blood. The sequence derives from an older man with COVID-19, enrolled during active disease.

CDR3 sequence: CAWSRTGVSTEAFF. CDR3 coding DNA: TGTGCCTGGAGCCGGACAGGGGTGAGCACTGAAGCTTTCTTT. The rearrangement links TRBV30 to TRBJ1-1, with 9 bases that match TRBD1. This CDR3 contains 14 residues. The germline V gene encodes CDR1 GTSNPN and CDR2 SVGIG (reference sequence). V lost 3 bases and J lost 4; bases outside the gene matches: 6.